These 21 T cell receptor beta chains originate from one sample sequenced in a study of T cell changes during pregnancy in multiple sclerosis. The protocol was immunoSEQ multiplex PCR, while the TCRdb copy is restricted to in-frame clones and leaves out a portion. The sample lists roughly 59,000 clones, 85% to 95% occurring once. The specimen comprised CD8+ T cells from peripheral blood mononuclear cells, sampled in the second trimester of pregnancy. All receptors derive from a female donor with multiple sclerosis, enrolled in a pregnancy study.

V usage is TRBV30 and J usage is TRBJ2-3, with 9 nucleotides matching TRBD2. Unmatched junction bases numbered 7, after V lost 5 bases and J lost 1 base. Germline CDR1 and CDR2: GTSNPN and SVGIG (reference sequence). The CDR3 sequence is 15 residues long. DNA of the CDR3: TGTGCCTGGGGTAGCGGGAGAGTCGGCACAGATACGCAGTATTTT. It specifies CAWGSGRVGTDTQYF.

The chain employs TRBV7-9 and TRBJ2-1; possible D gene TRBD2, 5 bases. Trimming left V 2 bases short and J 7 bases short, with 9 bases between. Germline values: CDR1 SEHNR, CDR2 FQNEAQ (reference sequence). This CDR3 has 13 amino acids. The CDR3 spells CASSLSGLNEQFF. The CDR3 DNA sequence: TGTGCCAGCAGCTTATCCGGACTGAATGAGCAGTTCTTC.

The chain couples TRBV10-3 to TRBJ2-5; a possible D gene is TRBD1 (5 bases). V shed 0 bases and J shed 2 bases, with 10 bases lying between them. Germline CDR1 ENHRY, CDR2 SYGVKD. The CDR3 totals 15 residues. The CDR3 nucleotides are TGTGCCATCAGTGAGTCTCAGGGTGAACAAGAGACCCAGTACTTC. It codes for CAISESQGEQETQYF.

This chain connects TRBV30 to TRBJ2-2, with 10 bases identical to TRBD1. The CDR3 has 15 amino acids. J lost 1 base, V lost 3 bases, and 2 bases had no gene match. CDR1 and CDR2 from the germline V gene are GTSNPN and SVGIG (reference sequence). The DNA of the CDR3 is TGTGCCTGGAGCCGGACAGGGGGGAACACCGGGGAGCTGTTTTTT. Translating it yields CAWSRTGGNTGELFF.

The J gene is TRBJ2-3, the V gene TRBV5-4; D not certain. Trimming took off 0 bases at V and 4 bases at J, with 9 bases between the two ends. This CDR3 region has 14 residues. Germline values: CDR1 SGHNT, CDR2 YYREEE (reference sequence). The CDR3 is CASSLGLSPDTQYF. The CDR3 DNA follows: TGTGCCAGCAGCTTGGGACTTTCCCCAGATACGCAGTATTTT.

V usage is TRBV13 and J usage is TRBJ2-2; TRBD2 aligns across 8 bases. Germline CDR1 and CDR2: PRHDT and FYEKMQ (reference sequence). The V and J ends lost 6 bases and 1 base, in that order; junction bases with no gene match: 4. CDR3 size: 15 residues. This chain's CDR3 is CASRPTSGNTGELFF. For the CDR3, the DNA is TGTGCCAGCAGACCTACTAGCGGGAACACCGGGGAGCTGTTTTTT.

The gene calls are TRBV5-1 and TRBJ2-3; 9 nucleotides line up with TRBD1. Germline lookup yields CDR1 SGHRS and CDR2 YFSETQ. Trimming at V came to 1 base and at J to 6 bases, leaving 6 bases not matched to a gene. The CDR3 length is 15 residues. CDR3 sequence (DNA): TGCGCCAGCAGCTTGACGGGACAGGGTAGGGATACGCAGTATTTT. Protein sequence: CASSLTGQGRDTQYF.

The J gene is TRBJ1-3, the V gene TRBV6-6; D remains unclear. The germline V and J ends were trimmed by 1 base and 3 bases, with 7 bases remaining between them. The germline gives CDR1 MNHNY, CDR2 SVGAGI (reference sequence). This CDR3 contains 14 residues. CDR3 in amino acids: CASSYYGDGNTIYF. The CDR3 DNA is TGTGCCAGCAGTTACTACGGAGATGGAAACACCATATATTTT.

The chain employs TRBV6-5 and TRBJ1-1; D might be TRBD1 (6 bases). Trimming left V 6 bases short and J 0 bases short, with 8 bases between. CDR3 length: 13 amino acids. Germline-derived CDR1 and CDR2 are MNHEY and SVGAGI. CDR3 nucleotide sequence: TGTGCCAGCAGCCCAGGGGTGAACACTGAAGCTTTCTTT. Translating gives CASSPGVNTEAFF.

The V gene is TRBV7-9, the J gene TRBJ1-1; TRBD1 matches at 11 bases. CDR3 size: 14 residues. Unmatched junction bases numbered 4, after V lost 5 bases and J lost 5 bases. The germline V gene encodes CDR1 SEHNR and CDR2 FQNEAQ (reference sequence). The CDR3 reads CASSGQGAGTEAFF. CDR3 nucleotide sequence: TGTGCCAGCAGCGGACAGGGGGCCGGGACTGAAGCTTTCTTT.

This clone turned up a few times. The chain carries TRBV11-2 and TRBJ2-3, with TRBD1 matching over 7 bases. Trimming at V came to 6 bases and at J to 2 bases, leaving 8 bases not matched to a gene. Germline V gene lookup returns CDR1 SGHAT and CDR2 FQNNGV. The CDR3 spans 15 residues. CDR3 coding DNA: TGTGCCAGCAGTCTCGACAGGGTAAACACAGATACGCAGTATTTT. This codes for CASSLDRVNTDTQYF.

The rearrangement links TRBV5-1 to TRBJ2-7, with TRBD1 identical over 9 bases. J gave up 5 bases and V 1 base, and 10 bases lay outside the gene matches. The CDR3 has 16 amino acids. Germline CDR1 SGHRS, CDR2 YFSETQ. This chain's CDR3 is CASSLPPGQGGNEQYF. CDR3 DNA: TGCGCCAGCAGCTTGCCTCCGGGACAGGGAGGGAACGAGCAGTACTTC.

The chain combines TRBV13 with TRBJ2-7; 9 bases fit TRBD1. CDR3 length: 16 residues. Germline values: CDR1 PRHDT, CDR2 FYEKMQ (reference sequence). V was clipped by 3 bases and J by 3 bases; unmatched bases: 9. CDR3 sequence (DNA): TGTGCCAGCAGCTTCGCGGGACAGGGTAATATCTACGAGCAGTACTTC. It codes for CASSFAGQGNIYEQYF.

This clone has more than one count but fewer than ten. The chain has TRBV2 and TRBJ1-2; 8 bases are shared with TRBD1. V shed 7 bases and J 7 bases; nucleotides not matched to a gene: 11. The CDR3 is 14 residues long. Germline V gives CDR1 SNHLY, CDR2 FYNNEI. CDR3 amino acids: CASIRGQGSGGYTF. CDR3 coding DNA: TGTGCCAGCATCCGTGGACAGGGCTCGGGTGGCTACACCTTC.

The chain couples TRBV13 to TRBJ1-1; D unclear. The CDR3 loop spans 15 amino acids. Trimming left V 0 bases short and J 6 bases short, with 14 bases between. The V gene's germline CDR1 is PRHDT and CDR2 FYEKMQ (reference sequence). The DNA for the CDR3 is TGTGCCAGCAGCTTAGGCGGTCAAGGGAGGGCTGAAGCTTTCTTT. It yields the protein CASSLGGQGRAEAFF.

The chain joins TRBV29-1 to TRBJ1-1; no firm D call. The germline gives CDR1 SQVTM, CDR2 ANQGSEA. V was cut by 1 base and J by 3 bases, with 18 bases left in between. This CDR3 is built from 16 residues. The CDR3 DNA reads as TGCAGCGTTGAAGGGGGAGGGTGGGTGGGCTACACTGAAGCTTTCTTT. As protein: CSVEGGGWVGYTEAFF. Full variable domain (remainder filled in from reference TRBV29-1 and TRBJ1-1): SAVISQKPSRDICQRGTSLTIQCQVDSQVTMMFWYRQQPGQSLTLIATANQGSEATYESGFVIDKFPISRPNLTFSTLTVSNMSPEDSSIYLCSVEGGGWVGYTEAFFGQGTRLTVV.

The J gene is TRBJ2-7, the V gene TRBV27; D possibly corresponds to TRBD1 (6 bases). Between the trimmed V and J ends, which lost 6 bases and 1 base, there was a span of 7 bases. Germline lookup yields CDR1 MNHEY and CDR2 SMNVEV (reference sequence). The CDR3 has 12 residues. Here the CDR3 DNA reads TGTGCCAGCAGGGGGGCTTCCTACGAGCAGTACTTC. This codes for CASRGASYEQYF.

CDR3: CASSEGTSGSLEQFF. CDR3 coding DNA: TGTGCCAGCAGTGAAGGGACTAGCGGGAGTCTTGAGCAGTTCTTC. The chain carries TRBV6-1 and TRBJ2-1; 13 bases are shared with TRBD2. Trimming at V came to 1 base and at J to 9 bases, leaving 3 bases not matched to a gene. Per germline, CDR1 MNHNS and CDR2 SASEGT. The CDR3 covers 15 residues.

The chain is built from TRBV11-2 and TRBJ2-1, with TRBD2 matching over 9 bases. Trimming removed 4 bases from V and 2 bases from J; junction bases left unmatched: 3. Germline-derived CDR1 and CDR2 are SGHAT and FQNNGV. CDR3 length equals 15 residues. The CDR3 DNA is TGTGCCAGCAGCTGGGCTAGCGGGACCTACAATGAGCAGTTCTTC. Its protein is CASSWASGTYNEQFF. Together with reference TRBV11-2 and TRBJ2-1, the CDR3 gives the full variable domain: EAGVAQSPRYKIIEKRQSVAFWCNPISGHATLYWYQQILGQGPKLLIQFQNNGVVDDSQLPKDRFSAERLKGVDSTLKIQPAKLEDSAVYLCASSWASGTYNEQFFGPGTRLTVL.

This chain connects TRBV30 to TRBJ2-1; 11 nucleotides match TRBD1. Germline V lookup: CDR1 GTSNPN, CDR2 SVGIG (reference sequence). Losses at the gene ends were 5 bases for V and 2 bases for J; bases not matched to a gene: 2. The length of the CDR3 is 14 residues. The CDR3 DNA sequence: TGTGCCTGGGGGGGACAGGGGGCCTACAATGAGCAGTTCTTC. Encoded protein: CAWGGQGAYNEQFF.

The chain uses TRBV27 and TRBJ2-5; D is unresolved. Trimming left V 4 bases short and J 5 bases short, with 11 bases between. This CDR3 is 13 amino acids long. Germline V gene lookup returns CDR1 MNHEY and CDR2 SMNVEV (reference sequence). The CDR3 bases are TGTGCCAGCAGTTGGCGGCGTGGGGAGACCCAGTACTTC. It codes for CASSWRRGETQYF.